The rows below give T cell receptor beta chains drawn from one sample of a study of hypomethylating agent response in myelodysplastic syndrome. TCRdb's table, derived via immunoSEQ multiplex PCR, lists solely in-frame clones and lacks some. The sample has approximately 6,100 clones; over 65% are singletons. This sample comprised bone marrow, obtained before or after starting hypomethylating agent treatment for myelodysplastic syndrome (not recorded which). These receptors originate from a human donor with myelodysplastic syndrome. The CDR3 runs from the conserved cysteine through the conserved F or W. D genes are given only for firm matches. For some rows the clone size is stated as once, few or many, or as a class when expanded; others skip it.

J gene,CDR3 length,V gene,clone size,D gene,CDR3 protein,CDR3 DNA
TRBJ1-5,15,TRBV7-9,large,NA,CASSSIEAGDQPQHF,TGTGCCAGCAGCTCCATAGAGGCAGGGGATCAGCCCCAGCATTTT
TRBJ1-1,16,TRBV18,NA,NA,CASSLWWGGEPTEAFF,TGTGCCAGCTCACTCTGGTGGGGAGGGGAGCCCACTGAAGCTTTCTTT
TRBJ1-2,15,TRBV28,NA,TRBD1,CASRPRDRIYYGYTF,TGTGCCAGCAGACCGAGGGACAGAATATACTATGGCTACACCTTC
TRBJ2-7,14,TRBV4-1,few,NA,CASSQGSSSYEQYF,TGCGCCAGCAGCCAAGGTAGTAGCTCCTACGAGCAGTACTTC
TRBJ1-1,15,TRBV28,few,NA,CASSPPGYGNTEAFF,TGTGCCAGCAGTCCACCAGGGTACGGGAACACTGAAGCTTTCTTT
TRBJ2-4,15,TRBV5-8,NA,NA,CASSTYGGSGYIQYF,TGTGCCAGCAGCACCTATGGGGGCTCTGGATACATTCAGTACTTC
TRBJ1-1,13,TRBV2,NA,NA,CASSVDPDTEAFF,TGTGCCAGCAGTGTGGACCCGGACACTGAAGCTTTCTTT
TRBJ2-2,15,TRBV18,NA,TRBD1,CASSPDRGSTGELFF,TGTGCCAGCTCACCCGACAGGGGTAGCACCGGGGAGCTGTTTTTT
TRBJ2-7,15,TRBV5-1,NA,NA,CASSAGQTPSYEQYF,TGCGCCAGCAGTGCGGGACAGACACCGTCCTACGAGCAGTACTTC
TRBJ1-4,16,TRBV21-1,NA,NA,CAAGRASLRPGEKLFF,TGTGCCGCGGGGAGGGCCAGTCTTCGGCCTGGTGAAAAACTGTTTTTT
TRBJ2-7,13,TRBV14,NA,NA,CASSHVWGYEQYF,TGTGCCAGCAGCCATGTTTGGGGCTACGAGCAGTACTTC
TRBJ2-3,13,TRBV15,NA,NA,CATSFRDTDTQYF,TGTGCCACCAGCTTTCGTGACACAGATACGCAGTATTTT
TRBJ1-5,15,TRBV5-1,NA,NA,CASSFRLETNQPQHF,TGCGCCAGCAGCTTTCGTCTCGAGACCAATCAGCCCCAGCATTTT
TRBJ1-2,12,TRBV6-1,NA,NA,CASGTRGDGYTF,TGTGCCAGCGGGACTCGAGGCGATGGCTACACCTTC
TRBJ2-7,15,TRBV4-1,NA,NA,CASSQVHTNNYEQYF,TGCGCCAGCAGCCAAGTACACACGAACAACTACGAGCAGTACTTC
TRBJ2-1,15,TRBV9,NA,TRBD2,CASSVNLADYNEQFF,TGTGCCAGCAGCGTCAATCTAGCGGATTACAATGAGCAGTTCTTC
TRBJ2-7,14,TRBV28,NA,NA,CASTLGGSSYEQYF,TGTGCCAGCACCCTTGGGGGAAGCTCCTACGAGCAGTACTTC
TRBJ1-1,15,TRBV28,NA,NA,CASSFQGRRSTEAFF,TGTGCCAGCAGTTTCCAGGGGCGCAGGAGCACTGAAGCTTTCTTT
TRBJ1-1,14,TRBV7-2,NA,NA,CASTLRAAATEAFF,TGTGCCAGCACCCTTAGGGCGGCAGCCACTGAAGCTTTCTTT
TRBJ2-1,13,TRBV12-5,NA,NA,CASGSWNDDEQFF,TGTGCTAGTGGTTCCTGGAACGACGATGAGCAGTTCTTC
TRBJ1-5,12,TRBV29-1,NA,NA,CSTRSGNQPQHF,TGCAGTACCCGTAGTGGCAATCAGCCCCAGCATTTT
TRBJ2-7,14,TRBV2,NA,NA,CASSEEPQYYEQYF,TGTGCCAGCAGTGAGGAGCCACAATACTACGAGCAGTACTTC
TRBJ1-2,13,TRBV5-1,NA,NA,CASSSDNNYGYTF,TGCGCCAGCAGCTCCGACAATAACTATGGCTACACCTTC
TRBJ2-2,13,TRBV10-2,NA,NA,CASKDGNTGELFF,TGCGCCAGCAAGGACGGGAACACCGGGGAGCTGTTTTTT
TRBJ1-2,13,TRBV5-4,NA,NA,CASSFNRADGYTF,TGTGCCAGCAGCTTTAATAGGGCTGATGGCTACACCTTC
TRBJ2-1,15,TRBV7-9,once,NA,CASSTESSSDNEQFF,TGTGCCAGCAGTACCGAGAGTAGCAGTGACAATGAGCAGTTCTTC
TRBJ1-1,14,TRBV4-1,few,NA,CASNLVGANTEAFF,TGCGCCAGCAACCTCGTGGGGGCTAACACTGAAGCTTTCTTT